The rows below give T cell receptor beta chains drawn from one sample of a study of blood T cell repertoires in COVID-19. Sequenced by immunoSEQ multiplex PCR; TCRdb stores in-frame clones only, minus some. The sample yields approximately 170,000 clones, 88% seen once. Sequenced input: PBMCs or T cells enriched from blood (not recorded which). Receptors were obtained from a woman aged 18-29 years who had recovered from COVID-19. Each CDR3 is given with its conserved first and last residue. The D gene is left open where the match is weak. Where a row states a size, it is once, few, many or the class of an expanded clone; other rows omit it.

CDR3 protein: CASSVQATGTNEKLFF
CDR3 DNA: TGTGCCAGCAGCGTCCAAGCGACAGGGACTAATGAAAAACTGTTTTTT
J gene: TRBJ1-4
V gene: TRBV9
D gene: TRBD1
clone size: NA

CDR3 protein: CASSKGTSGREKNIQYF
CDR3 DNA: TGTGCCAGCAGCAAGGGGACTAGCGGGAGGGAAAAAAACATTCAGTACTTC
J gene: TRBJ2-4
V gene: TRBV13
D gene: TRBD2
clone size: NA

CDR3 protein: CSASGLAGVNEQFF
CDR3 DNA: TGCAGTGCTAGTGGCCTAGCGGGGGTCAATGAGCAGTTCTTC
J gene: TRBJ2-1
V gene: TRBV20-1
D gene: TRBD2
clone size: NA

CDR3 protein: CASSLVGGYGYTF
CDR3 DNA: TGTGCCAGCAGCTTAGTAGGGGGCTATGGCTACACCTTC
J gene: TRBJ1-2
V gene: TRBV7-9
D gene: NA
clone size: once

CDR3 protein: CASSPEGTGAWNSNQPQHF
CDR3 DNA: TGTGCCAGCAGCCCTGAGGGGACAGGGGCCTGGAATAGCAATCAGCCCCAGCATTTT
J gene: TRBJ1-5
V gene: TRBV9
D gene: TRBD1
clone size: NA

CDR3 protein: CASRSGHNPYNEQFF
CDR3 DNA: TGCGCCAGCAGAAGTGGACATAACCCCTACAATGAGCAGTTCTTC
J gene: TRBJ2-1
V gene: TRBV5-1
D gene: NA
clone size: NA

CDR3 protein: CASSLSGGPSNQPQHF
CDR3 DNA: TGTGCCAGCAGTTTATCCGGGGGACCTAGCAATCAGCCCCAGCATTTT
J gene: TRBJ1-5
V gene: TRBV28
D gene: NA
clone size: NA

CDR3 protein: CATSDLAGIGPQHF
CDR3 DNA: TGTGCCACCAGTGATTTGGCAGGGATTGGGCCCCAGCATTTT
J gene: TRBJ1-5
V gene: TRBV24-1
D gene: NA
clone size: NA

CDR3 protein: CASRSRQGPTDTQYF
CDR3 DNA: TGTGCCAGCAGGTCCCGACAGGGCCCCACAGATACGCAGTATTTT
J gene: TRBJ2-3
V gene: TRBV7-2
D gene: TRBD1
clone size: NA

CDR3 protein: CATSDADRDYNEQFF
CDR3 DNA: TGTGCCACCAGTGACGCGGACAGGGACTACAATGAGCAGTTCTTC
J gene: TRBJ2-1
V gene: TRBV24-1
D gene: TRBD1
clone size: NA

CDR3 protein: CASSAFNTGELFF
CDR3 DNA: TGTGCCAGCAGCGCCTTTAACACCGGGGAGCTGTTTTTT
J gene: TRBJ2-2
V gene: TRBV9
D gene: NA
clone size: NA

CDR3 protein: CASRTGNYGYTF
CDR3 DNA: TGTGCCAGTAGGACAGGAAACTATGGCTACACCTTC
J gene: TRBJ1-2
V gene: TRBV19
D gene: NA
clone size: NA

CDR3 protein: CASSLMGSSSYEQYF
CDR3 DNA: TGCGCCAGCAGCTTGATGGGTTCTAGCTCCTACGAGCAGTACTTC
J gene: TRBJ2-7
V gene: TRBV5-1
D gene: NA
clone size: NA

CDR3 protein: CASKRVSGGSDEQFF
CDR3 DNA: TGTGCCAGTAAGAGAGTTAGCGGGGGTTCCGATGAGCAGTTCTTC
J gene: TRBJ2-1
V gene: TRBV19
D gene: TRBD2
clone size: NA

CDR3 protein: CSAAGSPGDTEAFF
CDR3 DNA: TGCAGCGCCGCGGGGAGCCCCGGGGACACTGAAGCTTTCTTT
J gene: TRBJ1-1
V gene: TRBV29-1
D gene: NA
clone size: NA

CDR3 protein: CASSYSIRSYEQYF
CDR3 DNA: TGTGCCAGCAGTTACTCGATCAGGTCCTACGAGCAGTACTTC
J gene: TRBJ2-7
V gene: TRBV6-2/TRBV6-3
D gene: NA
clone size: NA

CDR3 protein: CASSLLGREQYF
CDR3 DNA: TGTGCCAGTAGCCTTCTTGGGCGCGAGCAGTACTTC
J gene: TRBJ2-7
V gene: TRBV19
D gene: NA
clone size: NA

CDR3 protein: CASKRGIADTQYF
CDR3 DNA: TGTGCCAGTAAACGGGGGATCGCAGATACGCAGTATTTT
J gene: TRBJ2-3
V gene: TRBV2
D gene: NA
clone size: NA

CDR3 protein: CASSYSGWGGNLEGRYEQYF
CDR3 DNA: TGTGCCAGCAGTTACTCCGGTTGGGGAGGAAATTTAGAAGGGCGATACGAGCAGTACTTC
J gene: TRBJ2-7
V gene: TRBV6-2/TRBV6-3
D gene: NA
clone size: NA

CDR3 protein: CASSATGLAGGDIQYF
CDR3 DNA: TGTGCCAGCAGCGCAACGGGACTAGCGGGAGGTGACATTCAGTACTTC
J gene: TRBJ2-4
V gene: TRBV9
D gene: TRBD2
clone size: few

CDR3 protein: CAIRGLSGNTIYF
CDR3 DNA: TGTGCCATCAGGGGGCTCTCTGGAAACACCATATATTTT
J gene: TRBJ1-3
V gene: TRBV10-3
D gene: NA
clone size: NA

CDR3 protein: CASSLREDYGYTF
CDR3 DNA: TGTGCCAGCAGTTTGCGGGAGGACTATGGCTACACCTTC
J gene: TRBJ1-2
V gene: TRBV28
D gene: NA
clone size: NA

CDR3 protein: CASSHPGGEQETQYF
CDR3 DNA: TGTGCCAGCAGCCATCCCGGGGGAGAACAAGAGACCCAGTACTTC
J gene: TRBJ2-5
V gene: TRBV7-8
D gene: NA
clone size: NA

CDR3 protein: CASSRQGGNTEAFF
CDR3 DNA: TGTGCCAGCAGCCGACAGGGAGGGAACACTGAAGCTTTCTTT
J gene: TRBJ1-1
V gene: TRBV5-5
D gene: TRBD1
clone size: NA

CDR3 protein: CAWSARDRGSGNTEAFF
CDR3 DNA: TGTGCCTGGAGTGCCCGGGACAGGGGTTCGGGGAACACTGAAGCTTTCTTT
J gene: TRBJ1-1
V gene: TRBV30
D gene: TRBD1
clone size: NA

CDR3 protein: CASSSRGNSPLHF
CDR3 DNA: TGTGCCAGCAGTTCCAGGGGTAATTCACCCCTCCACTTT
J gene: TRBJ1-6
V gene: TRBV6-5
D gene: NA
clone size: many

CDR3 protein: CSVRQGSTEAFF
CDR3 DNA: TGCAGCGTTCGACAGGGAAGCACTGAAGCTTTCTTT
J gene: TRBJ1-1
V gene: TRBV29-1
D gene: TRBD1
clone size: NA

CDR3 protein: CASSEQAGLAGGGEQFF
CDR3 DNA: TGTGCCAGCAGTGAACAGGCGGGACTAGCGGGAGGCGGTGAGCAGTTCTTC
J gene: TRBJ2-1
V gene: TRBV2
D gene: TRBD2
clone size: NA

CDR3 protein: CASSPGQDNYGYTF
CDR3 DNA: TGTGCCAGCAGTCCGGGACAGGATAACTATGGCTACACCTTC
J gene: TRBJ1-2
V gene: TRBV6-4
D gene: TRBD1
clone size: NA

CDR3 protein: CASSATTGNSYNEQFF
CDR3 DNA: TGTGCCAGCAGCGCAACGACGGGGAACTCCTACAATGAGCAGTTCTTC
J gene: TRBJ2-1
V gene: TRBV11-2
D gene: NA
clone size: NA

CDR3 protein: CASSFDRGIYEQYF
CDR3 DNA: TGTGCCAGCAGCTTCGACAGGGGTATTTACGAGCAGTACTTC
J gene: TRBJ2-7
V gene: TRBV7-8
D gene: TRBD1
clone size: few

CDR3 protein: CASSHDRGLAGGNEQFF
CDR3 DNA: TGTGCCAGCAGCCACGACCGAGGGCTAGCGGGGGGGAATGAGCAGTTCTTC
J gene: TRBJ2-1
V gene: TRBV11-3
D gene: TRBD2
clone size: NA

CDR3 protein: CSASLAGGYNEQFF
CDR3 DNA: TGCAGTGCGAGTCTAGCGGGGGGTTACAATGAGCAGTTCTTC
J gene: TRBJ2-1
V gene: TRBV20-1
D gene: TRBD2
clone size: NA

CDR3 protein: CSASDETRDSYEQYF
CDR3 DNA: TGCAGTGCTAGTGACGAAACCAGGGATTCCTACGAGCAGTACTTC
J gene: TRBJ2-7
V gene: TRBV20-1
D gene: NA
clone size: NA

CDR3 protein: CASSSRLRGLRNYGYTF
CDR3 DNA: TGTGCCAGCAGTTCTAGACTCAGGGGCCTCCGCAACTATGGCTACACCTTC
J gene: TRBJ1-2
V gene: TRBV28
D gene: NA
clone size: NA

CDR3 protein: CASSRTDRPNEQFF
CDR3 DNA: TGTGCCAGCAGCCGTACCGACAGACCCAATGAGCAGTTCTTC
J gene: TRBJ2-1
V gene: TRBV5-4
D gene: NA
clone size: NA

CDR3 protein: CASSLRDIVFDGYTF
CDR3 DNA: TGTGCCAGCAGCTTAAGGGACATCGTGTTCGATGGCTACACCTTC
J gene: TRBJ1-2
V gene: TRBV7-8
D gene: NA
clone size: NA

CDR3 protein: CASSEGQPYGYTF
CDR3 DNA: TGTGCCAGCAGCGAGGGACAGCCCTATGGCTACACCTTC
J gene: TRBJ1-2
V gene: TRBV5-7
D gene: TRBD1
clone size: NA

CDR3 protein: CASSQSGTSGLAKNIQYF
CDR3 DNA: TGCGCCAGCAGCCAATCCGGGACTAGCGGGTTAGCCAAAAACATTCAGTACTTC
J gene: TRBJ2-4
V gene: TRBV4-1
D gene: TRBD2
clone size: NA

CDR3 protein: CASSPSGRETDTQYF
CDR3 DNA: TGTGCCAGCAGTCCAAGCGGGAGGGAGACAGATACGCAGTATTTT
J gene: TRBJ2-3
V gene: TRBV2
D gene: TRBD2
clone size: NA

CDR3 protein: CASRKGQGDDYNEQFF
CDR3 DNA: TGTGCCAGTAGGAAGGGACAGGGCGATGACTACAATGAGCAGTTCTTC
J gene: TRBJ2-1
V gene: TRBV19
D gene: TRBD1
clone size: NA

CDR3 protein: CASRDRGNTGELFF
CDR3 DNA: TGTGCCAGCCGGGACAGGGGTAACACCGGGGAGCTGTTTTTT
J gene: TRBJ2-2
V gene: TRBV27
D gene: TRBD1
clone size: once

CDR3 protein: CASSGLRESSGNTIYF
CDR3 DNA: TGTGCCAGTAGTGGACTACGGGAGAGCTCTGGAAACACCATATATTTT
J gene: TRBJ1-3
V gene: TRBV19
D gene: NA
clone size: NA

CDR3 protein: CASTGQGADEAFF
CDR3 DNA: TGCGCCAGCACGGGACAGGGGGCAGATGAAGCTTTCTTT
J gene: TRBJ1-1
V gene: TRBV10-2
D gene: TRBD1
clone size: NA